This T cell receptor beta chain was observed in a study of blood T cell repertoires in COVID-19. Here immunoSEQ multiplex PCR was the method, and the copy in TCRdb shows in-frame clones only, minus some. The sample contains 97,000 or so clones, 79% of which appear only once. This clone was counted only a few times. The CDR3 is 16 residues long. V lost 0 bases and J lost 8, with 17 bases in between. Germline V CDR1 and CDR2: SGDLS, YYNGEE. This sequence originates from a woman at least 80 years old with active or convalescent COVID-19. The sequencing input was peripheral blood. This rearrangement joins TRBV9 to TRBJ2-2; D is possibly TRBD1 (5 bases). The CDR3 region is CASSVALTPQGGELFF. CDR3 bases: TGTGCCAGCAGCGTAGCTTTAACCCCTCAGGGAGGGGAGCTGTTTTTT.